This TCR beta chain came from a study of response to subunit inactivated influenza vaccine. General study results and limits: The authors suggested that every seasonal influenza vaccination recruits few new T cells.

TCRdb reprocessed the RT-PCR reads via MiXCR and lists one record per CDR3 protein. The table lists around 790,000 distinct CDR3 sequences, 21% of them singletons. Note on this clonotype: Antigen unknown.

The CDR3 runs 15 residues. V gave up 3 bases and J gave up 5 bases, with 17 bases separating them. Germline V gives CDR1 MDHEN, CDR2 SYDVKM. Sequenced material: PBMCs from blood, taken roughly 5 days after vaccination. The chain recombines TRBV28 with TRBJ2-7; D gene ambiguous. This receptor was identified in a man aged 50-60 years who received an inactivated influenza vaccine. The CDR3 nucleotides are TGTGCCAGCAGTTTGTGGCAGTTATCTTCGGACGAGCAGTACTTC. Protein sequence: CASSLWQLSSDEQYF. Drawing the rest from reference TRBV28 and TRBJ2-7, the complete variable domain is DVKVTQSSRYLVKRTGEKVFLECVQDMDHENMFWYRQDPGLGLRLIYFSYDVKMKEKGDIPEGYSVSREKKERFSLILESASTNQTSMYLCASSLWQLSSDEQYFGPGTRLTVT.